Following are 22 T cell receptor beta chains from one sample sequenced in a study of control samples from healthy donors and cancer patients. Generated by immunoSEQ multiplex PCR, the TCRdb table keeps only in-frame clones and is missing some. The sample has roughly 100,000 clones; roughly 90% are singletons. The sequencing input was blood. All receptors derive from a woman aged 30 to 39 in good health.

V and J are TRBV14 and TRBJ1-1; D ambiguous. The CDR3 sequence is 13 residues long. V was shortened by 6 bases and J by 4 bases, with 12 bases between the two germline ends. CDR1 and CDR2 from the germline V gene are SGHDN and FVKESK. The CDR3 spells CASSPWTGTEAFF. The CDR3 region has the DNA TGTGCCAGCAGTCCCTGGACCGGCACTGAAGCTTTCTTT. The variable domain in full, with the rest retrieved from reference TRBV14 and TRBJ1-1, is EAGVTQFPSHSVIEKGQTVTLRCDPISGHDNLYWYRRVMGKEIKFLLHFVKESKQDESGMPNNRFLAERTGGTYSTLKVQPAELEDSGVYFCASSPWTGTEAFFGQGTRLTVV.

The genes are TRBV28 and TRBJ1-5; no clear D gene. The ends were cut back, 3 bases at V and 3 bases at J, with 6 bases in the middle. Looked up from germline, CDR1 is MDHEN and CDR2 is SYDVKM. The CDR3 has 13 amino acids. The CDR3 protein is CASSLGPNQPQHF. The CDR3 nucleotides read TGTGCCAGCAGTTTGGGCCCCAATCAGCCCCAGCATTTT.

The V gene is TRBV18, the J gene TRBJ1-1; D gene ambiguous. CDR1 and CDR2 from the germline V gene are KGHSH and LQKENI. CDR3 length: 12 residues. Trimming shortened V by 0 bases and J by 1 base, and 0 bases separated the two germline ends. CDR3 amino acids: CASSPPNTEAFF. Here the CDR3 DNA reads TGTGCCAGCTCACCACCGAACACTGAAGCTTTCTTT.

The chain recombines TRBV6-5 with TRBJ1-5, with 7 bases fitting TRBD1. CDR1 and CDR2 (germline): MNHEY, SVGAGI. J was trimmed by 5 bases and V by 6 bases; bases with no gene match: 10. This CDR3 is built from 15 residues. The CDR3 DNA reads as TGTGCCAGCAGAGACGGAGGGGGCGCGGATCAGCCCCAGCATTTT. Protein sequence: CASRDGGGADQPQHF.

The V call is TRBV4-1, the J call TRBJ1-1; TRBD1 might be the D (6 bases). The germline gives CDR1 MGHRA, CDR2 YSYEKL. The germline V and J ends were trimmed by 2 bases and 5 bases, with 15 bases remaining between them. The CDR3 contains 15 residues. In nucleotides, the CDR3 is TGCGCCAGCAGCCAATTAAACACAGGGAGGACTGAAGCTTTCTTT. Protein: CASSQLNTGRTEAFF.

The chain combines TRBV29-1 with TRBJ1-2, with D perhaps TRBD1 (5 bases). Trimming stripped 0 bases from V and 5 bases from J, with 16 bases between. Germline assignment: CDR1 SQVTM and CDR2 ANQGSEA. This CDR3 has 15 residues. CDR3 amino acids: CSVEERSGTPYGYTF. CDR3 nucleotide sequence: TGCAGCGTTGAAGAACGCTCGGGGACCCCATATGGCTACACCTTC.

This clone is a singleton in its sample. The chain couples TRBV12-5 to TRBJ1-5, with 7 bases identical to TRBD1. With V trimmed by 4 bases and J by 4 bases, 4 bases remained unmatched. The CDR3 has 14 amino acids. Germline loops: CDR1 LGHNT, CDR2 FRNRAP. This CDR3 reads CASGSGQVNQPQHF. The CDR3 coding sequence is TGTGCTAGTGGTTCAGGACAGGTTAATCAGCCCCAGCATTTT.

The V call is TRBV7-9, the J call TRBJ1-1; unclear D gene. Germline V gene data show CDR1 as SEHNR and CDR2 as FQNEAQ (reference sequence). V dropped 1 base and J dropped 7 bases, with 7 bases sitting between them. This CDR3 is built from 12 residues. The CDR3 reads CASSLDAYEAFF. In DNA form, the CDR3 reads TGTGCCAGCAGCTTAGATGCGTATGAAGCTTTCTTT.

This clone was recorded a few times. The chain couples TRBV5-4 to TRBJ1-2; 8 bases match TRBD1. Trimming removed 0 bases from V and 8 bases from J; junction bases left unmatched: 9. The CDR3 has 15 residues. Per the germline V gene, CDR1 is SGHNT and CDR2 is YYREEE (reference sequence). The CDR3 protein is CASSLDGRGLRGYTF. As DNA, the CDR3 is TGTGCCAGCAGCTTGGACGGCAGGGGGCTTCGAGGCTACACCTTC.

The chain has TRBV25-1 and TRBJ1-5; D gene unclear. This CDR3 spans 14 amino acids. V lost 3 bases and J 0 bases, leaving 6 bases between the germline ends. Germline loops: CDR1 MGHDK, CDR2 SYGVNS. The chain's CDR3 is CASSDSYSNQPQHF. In DNA form, the CDR3 reads TGTGCCAGCAGTGACAGTTATAGCAATCAGCCCCAGCATTTT.

The V and J genes are TRBV12-3 or TRBV12-4 and TRBJ2-7; 9 bases map to TRBD1. The V segment lost 6 bases and the J segment 5 bases; nucleotides outside the gene matches: 5. This CDR3 contains 13 residues. The CDR3 loop reads CASRGQGEDEQYF. CDR3 in DNA: TGTGCCAGCAGGGGACAGGGAGAGGACGAGCAGTACTTC.

The chain recombines TRBV5-1 with TRBJ1-2; 10 nucleotides line up with TRBD1. Germline CDR1 SGHRS, CDR2 YFSETQ. This CDR3 contains 16 residues. With V trimmed by 0 bases and J by 4 bases, 6 bases remained unmatched. The CDR3: CASSLGGTGDSYGYTF. The CDR3 nucleotides are TGCGCCAGCAGCTTGGGCGGGACAGGGGATTCCTATGGCTACACCTTC.

This chain joins TRBV15 and TRBJ2-4; tentatively, D is TRBD2 (5 bases). Trimming stripped 2 bases from V and 3 bases from J, with 11 bases between. Per germline, CDR1 LNHNV and CDR2 YYDKDF (reference sequence). This CDR3 contains 15 residues. CDR3 amino acids: CATSRPSGGKNIQYF. CDR3 coding DNA: TGTGCCACCAGCAGACCCTCAGGAGGCAAAAACATTCAGTACTTC.

The count of this clone is one. The chain employs TRBV28 and TRBJ1-1; possible D gene TRBD1, 5 bases. Looked up from germline, CDR1 is MDHEN and CDR2 is SYDVKM. This CDR3 comprises 14 residues. The germline V and J ends were trimmed by 7 bases and 4 bases, with 16 bases remaining between them. The CDR3 sequence: CASISPAGGTEAFF. Here the CDR3 DNA reads TGTGCCAGCATTTCCCCTGCCGGGGGCACTGAAGCTTTCTTT.

The chain is built from TRBV7-9 and TRBJ2-4; D remains unclear. The V gene's germline CDR1 is SEHNR and CDR2 FQNEAQ (reference sequence). The CDR3 length is 14 residues. V lost 7 bases to trimming and J lost 4 bases, with 14 bases between them. CDR3 region: CASNRVRGKNIQYF. In nucleotides, the CDR3 is TGTGCCAGCAACCGTGTTCGCGGAAAAAACATTCAGTACTTC.

The rearrangement links TRBV28 to TRBJ1-5; perhaps TRBD1 as D (5 bases). The CDR3 is 13 residues long. CDR1 and CDR2 from the germline V gene are MDHEN and SYDVKM. The ends were cut back, 4 bases at V and 5 bases at J, with 9 bases in the middle. The CDR3 DNA reads as TGTGCCAGCAGTTCCCGGGGCTATCAGCCCCAGCATTTT. This encodes CASSSRGYQPQHF.

The rearrangement uses TRBV25-1 and TRBJ1-3; a weak D match, TRBD1 (5 bases). This CDR3 is built from 14 residues. CDR1 is MGHDK, CDR2 SYGVNS, per germline. V lost 7 bases to trimming and J lost 1 base, with 11 bases between them. The CDR3 spells CASKRQLSGNTIYF. CDR3 DNA sequence: TGTGCCAGCAAAAGACAGCTATCTGGAAACACCATATATTTT.

The rearrangement joins TRBV24-1 to TRBJ2-1, with D perhaps being TRBD1 or TRBD2 (5 bases each). Germline V CDR1 and CDR2: KGHDR, SFDVKD. The CDR3 contains 15 residues. The V end lost 3 bases, the J end lost 4 bases, and 12 bases lay between the germline ends. CDR3 DNA sequence: TGTGCCACCAGTGATCCGGGACGAGGGTACAATGAGCAGTTCTTC. It is translated as CATSDPGRGYNEQFF.

The chain joins TRBV5-1 to TRBJ1-6; D perhaps matches TRBD1 (5 bases). This CDR3 is 13 amino acids long. Germline lookup yields CDR1 SGHRS and CDR2 YFSETQ. V was cut by 4 bases and J by 14 bases, with 16 bases left in between. For the CDR3, the DNA is TGCGCCAGCAGCCTGGACGGGGGGTCTGCCCTCCACTTT. This translates into CASSLDGGSALHF.

The chain uses TRBV11-2 and TRBJ1-3; the D is unclear. CDR3 size: 15 residues. Per the germline V gene, CDR1 is SGHAT and CDR2 is FQNNGV. The ends were cut back, 0 bases at V and 4 bases at J, with 10 bases in the middle. CDR3 sequence (DNA): TGTGCCAGCAGCTTAGATCGGCCAGGCGGAAACACCATATATTTT. This translates into CASSLDRPGGNTIYF.

This chain links TRBV3-1 (or the pseudogene TRBV3-2) with TRBJ1-5; D is ambiguous. This CDR3 has 13 amino acids. Germline lookup yields CDR1 LGHDT and CDR2 YNNKEL (reference sequence). V gave up 0 bases and J gave up 4 bases, with 4 bases separating them. CDR3 sequence reads: CASSQDLNQPQHF. The CDR3 nucleotides read TGTGCCAGCAGCCAAGATTTAAATCAGCCCCAGCATTTT.

The gene calls are TRBV29-1 and TRBJ2-2; possibly TRBD1 or TRBD2 for D (7 bases each). The CDR3 covers 13 residues. Deletions cut 7 bases from V and 3 bases from J, with 12 bases between. Germline CDR1 is SQVTM and CDR2 is ANQGSEA. Here the CDR3 DNA reads TGCAGCGCCTCAGGGGGGGACACCGGGGAGCTGTTTTTT. It encodes CSASGGDTGELFF.